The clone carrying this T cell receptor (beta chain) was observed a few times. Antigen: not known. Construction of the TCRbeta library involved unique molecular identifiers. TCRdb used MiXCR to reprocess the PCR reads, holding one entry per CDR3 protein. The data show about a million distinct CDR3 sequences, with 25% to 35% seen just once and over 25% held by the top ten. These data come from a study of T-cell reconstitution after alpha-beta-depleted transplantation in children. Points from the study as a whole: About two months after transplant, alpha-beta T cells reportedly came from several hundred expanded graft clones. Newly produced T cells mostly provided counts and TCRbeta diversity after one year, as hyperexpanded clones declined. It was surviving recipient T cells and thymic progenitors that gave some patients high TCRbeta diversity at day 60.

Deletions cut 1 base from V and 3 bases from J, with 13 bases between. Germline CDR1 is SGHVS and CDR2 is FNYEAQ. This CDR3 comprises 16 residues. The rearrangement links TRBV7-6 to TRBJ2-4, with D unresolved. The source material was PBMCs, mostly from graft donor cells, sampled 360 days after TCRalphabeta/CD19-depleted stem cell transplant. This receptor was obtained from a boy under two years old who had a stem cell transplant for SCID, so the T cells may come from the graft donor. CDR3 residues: CASSLENWNFKNIQYF. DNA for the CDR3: TGTGCCAGCAGCTTAGAGAATTGGAACTTCAAAAACATTCAGTACTTC.